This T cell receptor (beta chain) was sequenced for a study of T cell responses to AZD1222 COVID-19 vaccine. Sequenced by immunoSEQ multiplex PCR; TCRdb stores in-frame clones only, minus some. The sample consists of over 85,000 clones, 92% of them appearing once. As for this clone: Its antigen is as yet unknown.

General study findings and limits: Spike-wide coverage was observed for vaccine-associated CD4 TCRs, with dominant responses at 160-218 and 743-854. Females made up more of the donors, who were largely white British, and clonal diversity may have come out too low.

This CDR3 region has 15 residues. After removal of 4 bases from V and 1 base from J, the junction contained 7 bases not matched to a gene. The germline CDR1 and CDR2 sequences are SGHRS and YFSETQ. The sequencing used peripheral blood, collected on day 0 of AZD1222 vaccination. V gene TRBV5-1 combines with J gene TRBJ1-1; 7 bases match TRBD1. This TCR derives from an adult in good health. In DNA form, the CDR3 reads TGCGCCAGCAGCCGTGGGACAGCAAGGAACACTGAAGCTTTCTTT. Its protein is CASSRGTARNTEAFF.